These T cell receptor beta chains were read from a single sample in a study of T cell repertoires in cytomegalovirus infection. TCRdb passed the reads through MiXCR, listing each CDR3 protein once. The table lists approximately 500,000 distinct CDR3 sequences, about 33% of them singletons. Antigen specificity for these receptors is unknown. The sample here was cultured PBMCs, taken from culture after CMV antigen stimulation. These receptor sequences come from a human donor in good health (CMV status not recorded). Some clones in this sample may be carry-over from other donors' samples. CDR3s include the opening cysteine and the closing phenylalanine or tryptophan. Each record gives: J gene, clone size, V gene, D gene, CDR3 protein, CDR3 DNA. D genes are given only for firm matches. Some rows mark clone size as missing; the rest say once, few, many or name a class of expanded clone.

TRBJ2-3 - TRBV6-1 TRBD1 CASSPAADRDTDTQYF TGTGCCAGCAGTCCCGCCGCGGACAGGGACACAGATACGCAGTATTTT
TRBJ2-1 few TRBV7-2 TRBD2 CASSLGLAGGRGGRTYNEQFF TGTGCCAGCAGCTTAGGACTAGCGGGAGGGAGGGGGGGTAGGACCTACAATGAGCAGTTCTTC
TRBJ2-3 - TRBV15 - CATSRARDTQYF TGTGCCACCAGCAGGGCCAGGGATACGCAGTATTTT
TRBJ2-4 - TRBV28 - CASSGIRLGNIQYF TGTGCCAGCAGTGGGATTCGCCTTGGAAACATTCAGTACTTC
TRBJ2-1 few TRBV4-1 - CASSQDVGNSYNEQFF TGCGCCAGCAGCCAAGATGTCGGGAACTCCTACAATGAGCAGTTCTTC
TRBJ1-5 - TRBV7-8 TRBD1 CASSDGQGKGQPQHF TGTGCCAGCAGCGACGGACAGGGGAAAGGTCAGCCCCAGCATTTT
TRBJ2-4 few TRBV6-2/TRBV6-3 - CASREHLAKNIQYF TGTGCCAGCAGGGAGCATCTAGCCAAAAACATTCAGTACTTC
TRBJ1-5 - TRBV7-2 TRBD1 CASSFGDRPHQPQHF TGTGCCAGCAGCTTCGGGGACAGGCCCCATCAGCCCCAGCATTTT
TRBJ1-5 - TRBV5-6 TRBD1 CASSFGQASNQPQHF TGTGCCAGCAGCTTCGGACAGGCTAGCAATCAGCCCCAGCATTTT
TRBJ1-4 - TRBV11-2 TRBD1 CASTDRATNEKLFF TGTGCCAGCACCGACAGGGCAACTAATGAAAAACTGTTTTTT
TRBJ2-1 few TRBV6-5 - CASSYQVSSYNEQFF TGTGCCAGCAGTTACCAGGTTAGCTCCTACAATGAGCAGTTCTTC
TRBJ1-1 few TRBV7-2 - CASSLAGGSYTEAFF TGTGCCAGCAGCTTAGCCGGGGGTTCGTACACTGAAGCTTTCTTT
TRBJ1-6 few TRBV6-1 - CASSGHTGQSSYNSPLHF TGTGCCAGCAGTGGACATACCGGACAGAGCTCCTATAATTCACCCCTCCACTTT
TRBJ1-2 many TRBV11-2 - CASSLGVNYGYTF TGTGCCAGCAGCTTAGGGGTGAACTATGGCTACACCTTC
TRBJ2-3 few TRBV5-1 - CASSLAPRVVDTQYF TGCGCCAGCAGCTTGGCTCCCAGGGTGGTGGATACGCAGTATTTT
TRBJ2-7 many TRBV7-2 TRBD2 CASSMSGAASYEQYF TGTGCCAGCAGCATGAGCGGGGCGGCCTCCTACGAGCAGTACTTC
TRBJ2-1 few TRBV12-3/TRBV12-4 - CASTLGTGYNEQFF TGTGCCAGCACCCTCGGGACTGGCTACAATGAGCAGTTCTTC
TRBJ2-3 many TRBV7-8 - CASSLSQTDTQYF TGTGCCAGCAGCCTTTCCCAGACAGATACGCAGTATTTT
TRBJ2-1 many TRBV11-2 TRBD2 CASSLNVNGGSGRVNEQFF TGTGCCAGCAGCTTAAATGTTAACGGAGGTAGCGGGAGAGTCAATGAGCAGTTCTTC
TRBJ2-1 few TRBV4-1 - CASSQDPGGYNEQFF TGCGCCAGCAGCCAAGATCCGGGTGGCTACAATGAGCAGTTCTTC
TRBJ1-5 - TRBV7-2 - CASSPGTSSNQPQHF TGTGCCAGCAGCCCCGGGACATCTAGCAATCAGCCCCAGCATTTT
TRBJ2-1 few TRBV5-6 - CASSAYGSRERYNEQFF TGTGCCAGCAGCGCCTATGGGTCGAGGGAGAGGTACAATGAGCAGTTCTTC
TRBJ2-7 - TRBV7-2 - CASSFRGGGQGREQYF TGTGCCAGCAGCTTTCGGGGGGGTGGACAGGGCAGGGAGCAGTACTTC
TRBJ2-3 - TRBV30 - CAWTSTDTQYF TGTGCCTGGACTAGCACAGATACGCAGTATTTT
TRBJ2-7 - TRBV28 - CASSASGPFYEQYF TGTGCCAGCAGTGCTTCCGGACCCTTTTACGAGCAGTACTTC
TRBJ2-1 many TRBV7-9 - CASSFRGDVSYNEQFF TGTGCCAGCAGCTTTCGTGGGGACGTATCCTACAATGAGCAGTTCTTC
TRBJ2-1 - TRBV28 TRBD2 CASRPPGLGYNEQFF TGTGCCAGCAGACCGCCGGGACTAGGTTACAATGAGCAGTTCTTC
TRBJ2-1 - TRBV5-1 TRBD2 CASSWGLAVTYNEQFF TGCGCCAGCAGCTGGGGACTAGCGGTGACCTACAATGAGCAGTTCTTC
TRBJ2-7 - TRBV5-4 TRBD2 CASSLLRGSRYEQYF TGTGCCAGCAGCTTGCTGCGCGGGAGCCGTTACGAGCAGTACTTC
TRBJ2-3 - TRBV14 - CASRPSGIVTDTQYF TGTGCCAGCAGACCCAGCGGAATCGTCACAGATACGCAGTATTTT
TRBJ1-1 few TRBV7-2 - CASSPASSYNTEAFF TGTGCCAGCAGCCCCGCCTCCAGTTACAACACTGAAGCTTTCTTT
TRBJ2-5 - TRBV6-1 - CASSDTGYQETQYF TGTGCCAGCAGCGATACAGGGTACCAAGAGACCCAGTACTTC
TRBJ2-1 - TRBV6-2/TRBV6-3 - CASTQGIKEQFF TGTGCCAGCACCCAGGGAATAAAGGAGCAGTTCTTC
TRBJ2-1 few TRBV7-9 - CASSFGTLSNEQFF TGTGCCAGCAGCTTTGGGACTTTGAGTAATGAGCAGTTCTTC
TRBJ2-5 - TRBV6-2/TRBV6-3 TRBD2 CASRYTSGRETQYF TGTGCCAGCAGATATACTAGCGGGAGAGAGACCCAGTACTTC
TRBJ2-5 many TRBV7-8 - CASSLVSPGHRETQYF TGTGCCAGCAGCTTAGTCTCGCCGGGCCACCGGGAGACCCAGTACTTC
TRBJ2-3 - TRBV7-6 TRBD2 CASSFSGGRTDTQYF TGTGCCAGCAGCTTTAGCGGGGGACGCACAGATACGCAGTATTTT
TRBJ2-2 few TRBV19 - CASSIQLGTGELFF TGTGCCAGTAGTATACAACTAGGCACCGGGGAGCTGTTTTTT